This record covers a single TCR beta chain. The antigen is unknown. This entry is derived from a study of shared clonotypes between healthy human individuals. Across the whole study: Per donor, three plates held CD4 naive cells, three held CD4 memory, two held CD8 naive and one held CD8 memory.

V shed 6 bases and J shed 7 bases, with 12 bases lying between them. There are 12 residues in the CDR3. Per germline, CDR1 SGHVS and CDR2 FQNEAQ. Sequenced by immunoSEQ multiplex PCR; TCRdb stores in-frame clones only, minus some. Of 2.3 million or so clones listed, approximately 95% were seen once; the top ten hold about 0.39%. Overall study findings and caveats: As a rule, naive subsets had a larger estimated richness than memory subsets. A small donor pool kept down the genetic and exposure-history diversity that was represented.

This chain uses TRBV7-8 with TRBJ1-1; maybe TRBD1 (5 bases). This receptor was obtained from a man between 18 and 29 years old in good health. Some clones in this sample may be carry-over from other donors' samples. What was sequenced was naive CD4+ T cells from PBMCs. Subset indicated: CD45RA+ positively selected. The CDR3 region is CASSNTGGEAFF. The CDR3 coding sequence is TGTGCCAGCAGTAATACAGGCGGTGAAGCTTTCTTT.